The T cell receptor (beta chain) under discussion was sequenced for a study of CD8+ T cells in alopecia areata. This CDR3 region has 15 residues. The germline CDR1 and CDR2 sequences are PRHDT and FYEKMQ (reference sequence). Trimming removed 6 bases from V and 0 bases from J, with 12 bases in between. Sequencing templates came from extracted RNA that was reverse transcribed into cDNA. TCRdb's copy holds only in-frame clones and misses some; the assay was immunoSEQ multiplex PCR. The top ten hold approximately 2.9% of the sample, which has more than 200,000 clones, approximately 40% seen once. Stated treatment: oral pan-JAK inhibitor, 5-10 mg twice daily.

The V call is TRBV13, the J call TRBJ2-1; tentatively, D is TRBD2 (6 bases). The receptor's source is a human donor with alopecia areata. Sequencing used CD4+ T cells sorted from blood, obtained at roughly week 36, from a patient treated with tofacitinib. The DNA of the CDR3 is TGTGCCAGCAGAAGATCCGGGAGCTCCTACAATGAGCAGTTCTTC. It translates to CASRRSGSSYNEQFF. The complete variable domain, with remaining parts taken from reference TRBV13 and TRBJ2-1, reads AAGVIQSPRHLIKEKRETATLKCYPIPRHDTVYWYQQGPGQDPQFLISFYEKMQSDKGSIPDRFSAQQFSDYHSELNMSSLELGDSALYFCASRRSGSSYNEQFFGPGTRLTVL.